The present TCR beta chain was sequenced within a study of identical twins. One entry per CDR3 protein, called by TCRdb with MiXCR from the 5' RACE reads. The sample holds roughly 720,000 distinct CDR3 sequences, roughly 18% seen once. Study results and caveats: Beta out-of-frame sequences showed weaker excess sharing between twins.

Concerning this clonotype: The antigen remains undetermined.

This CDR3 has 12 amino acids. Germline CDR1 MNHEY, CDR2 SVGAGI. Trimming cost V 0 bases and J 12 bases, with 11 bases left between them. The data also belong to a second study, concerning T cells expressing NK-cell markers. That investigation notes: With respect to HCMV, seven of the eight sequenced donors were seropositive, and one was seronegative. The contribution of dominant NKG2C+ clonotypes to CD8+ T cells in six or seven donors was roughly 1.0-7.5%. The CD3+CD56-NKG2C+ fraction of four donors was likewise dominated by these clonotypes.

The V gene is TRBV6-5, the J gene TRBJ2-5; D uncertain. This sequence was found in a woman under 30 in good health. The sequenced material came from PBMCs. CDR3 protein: CASSYSKSREYF. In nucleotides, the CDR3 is TGTGCCAGCAGTTACTCGAAAAGCAGAGAGTACTTC.